Below are 28 T cell receptor beta chains sequenced from a single sample in a study of shared clonotypes between healthy human individuals. The protocol was immunoSEQ multiplex PCR, while the TCRdb copy is restricted to in-frame clones and leaves out a portion. The sample shows some 92,000 clones, 40% to 55% of them seen only once. Sequencing was carried out using PBMCs. These receptors originate from a woman in her forties in good health. Some clones in this sample may be carry-over from other donors' samples.

This clone has just a few counts. The genes are TRBV27 and TRBJ2-1, with D unclear. Germline values: CDR1 MNHEY, CDR2 SMNVEV (reference sequence). The CDR3 has 17 residues. Trimming pared 5 bases from V and 0 bases from J, leaving 17 bases between. CDR3 DNA sequence: TGTGCCAGCAGTCCCCAGTTCCTACCTAGCTCCTACAATGAGCAGTTCTTC. It translates to CASSPQFLPSSYNEQFF.

V usage is TRBV10-3 and J usage is TRBJ2-6, with D uncertain. Trimming stripped 3 bases from V and 0 bases from J, with 6 bases between. CDR3 length equals 15 residues. Germline loops: CDR1 ENHRY, CDR2 SYGVKD. The CDR3 nucleotides read TGTGCCATCAGTGACCAGGACTCTGGGGCCAACGTCCTGACTTTC. Amino acid sequence: CAISDQDSGANVLTF.

There are many counts of this clone. V gene TRBV28 combines with J gene TRBJ1-1; D is undetermined. Trimming pared 1 base from V and 2 bases from J, leaving 2 bases between. This CDR3 is 12 amino acids long. Looked up from germline, CDR1 is MDHEN and CDR2 is SYDVKM. CDR3 sequence reads: CASSLSNTEAFF. CDR3 sequence (DNA): TGTGCCAGCAGTTTATCAAACACTGAAGCTTTCTTT.

There are a few counts of this clone. The rearrangement links TRBV6-4 to TRBJ1-2; TRBD1 might be the D (5 bases). CDR1 is MRHNA and CDR2 is SNTAGT in the germline V gene. This CDR3 spans 15 amino acids. The V gene lost 4 bases and the J gene lost 6 bases, with 18 bases spanning the gap. CDR3 nucleotides: TGTGCCAGCAGTGGGGCCGAGGAGGGGACGGATGGCTACACCTTC. This gives the protein CASSGAEEGTDGYTF.

With respect to this clone: The junction departs from the called germline gene at one end, perhaps through a read error. Other DNA sequences in this sample translate to the same CDR3. J is TRBJ2-7 and V is TRBV2, with D possibly called TRBD1 or TRBD2 (5 bases each). The CDR3 loop spans 14 amino acids. Germline CDR1 reads SNHLY; CDR2 reads FYNNEI. CDR3 amino acids: CARRGTGGSYEQYF. The CDR3 DNA sequence: TGTGCCAGGAGAGGGACGGGCGGCTCCTACGAGCAGTACTTT.

In this sample, this clone turned up once. The chain uses TRBV5-8 and TRBJ1-1, with a tentative D call TRBD1 (5 bases). Trimming removed 5 bases at V and 5 bases at J, with 13 bases between. This CDR3 is 13 amino acids long. Germline V gene lookup returns CDR1 SGHTS and CDR2 YDEGEE. The DNA for the CDR3 is TGTGCCAGCAGACCCGCGACAGAGACTGAAGCTTTCTTT. It encodes CASRPATETEAFF.

To note about this clone: This may arise from a read error, as a much more abundant clone is one base away. CDR3 region: CASSLWRGATNEKLLF. The CDR3 coding sequence is TGTGCCAGCAGCCTCTGGCGGGGTGCAACTAATGAAAAACTGCTTTTT. The gene calls are TRBV2 and TRBJ1-4; D is unresolved. The CDR3 is 16 amino acids. CDR1 and CDR2 (germline): SNHLY, FYNNEI.

This sequence joins TRBV7-2 and TRBJ2-5, with D possibly TRBD1 on 6 matching bases. V was clipped by 5 bases and J by 2 bases, with 9 bases between them. Germline V CDR1 and CDR2: SGHTA, FQGNSA. The CDR3 is 13 amino acids. The CDR3 protein is CASSQRGQETQYF. CDR3 DNA: TGTGCCAGCAGCCAGAGGGGGCAAGAGACCCAGTACTTC.

V usage is TRBV27 and J usage is TRBJ2-5; the D is unclear. CDR3 size: 14 residues. The germline CDR1 and CDR2 sequences are MNHEY and SMNVEV (reference sequence). V lost 4 bases and J 5 bases, leaving 14 bases between the germline ends. CDR3 sequence: CASSYYNGEETQYF. Written as DNA, the CDR3 is TGTGCCAGCAGTTACTACAACGGAGAGGAGACCCAGTACTTC.

The sample holds a few counts of this clone. The chain joins TRBV30 to TRBJ1-1; 8 bases align to TRBD1. CDR3 size: 13 residues. The V and J ends lost 3 bases and 4 bases, in that order; junction bases with no gene match: 4. Germline CDR1 is GTSNPN and CDR2 is SVGIG (reference sequence). The CDR3 reads CAWRQQGGTEAFF. The CDR3 DNA reads as TGTGCCTGGAGGCAACAGGGGGGCACTGAAGCTTTCTTT.

This clone was seen ten or more times. Different DNA sequences within this sample yield the same CDR3. The chain is built from TRBV7-6 and TRBJ1-5; tentative D call: TRBD1 (5 bases). This CDR3 has 15 amino acids. Per germline, CDR1 SGHVS and CDR2 FNYEAQ. V was pared by 5 bases and J by 0 bases, with 11 bases between. The chain's CDR3 is CASSGHYYSNQPQHF. The CDR3, as DNA: TGTGCCAGCAGCGGACACTACTATAGCAATCAGCCCCAGCATTTT.

J is TRBJ1-5 and V is TRBV28; D perhaps matches TRBD1 (5 bases). The germline V and J ends were trimmed by 11 bases and 2 bases, with 19 bases remaining between them. The CDR3 runs 15 residues. CDR1 and CDR2 (germline): MDHEN, SYDVKM. The chain's CDR3 is CASDSRAGGNQPQHF. In DNA, the CDR3 is TGTGCCTCCGACTCCAGGGCTGGGGGCAATCAGCCCCAGCATTTT.

The chain recombines TRBV5-1 with TRBJ2-1; TRBD2 aligns across 13 bases. CDR3 length: 15 amino acids. The germline V gene has CDR1 SGHRS and CDR2 YFSETQ. Trimming removed 6 bases from V and 9 bases from J; junction bases left unmatched: 9. The CDR3 protein is CASTPVLAGGTEQFF. CDR3 in DNA: TGCGCCAGCACCCCGGTACTAGCGGGAGGGACTGAGCAGTTCTTC. Full variable domain (rest looked up from reference TRBV5-1 and TRBJ2-1): KAGVTQTPRYLIKTRGQQVTLSCSPISGHRSVSWYQQTPGQGLQFLFEYFSETQRNKGNFPGRFSGRQFSNSRSEMNVSTLELGDSALYLCASTPVLAGGTEQFFGPGTRLTVL.

There are many counts of this clone. V gene TRBV18 combines with J gene TRBJ2-2; D not resolved. V lost 1 base and J 0 bases, leaving 6 bases between the germline ends. The CDR3 extends over 15 amino acids. CDR1 is KGHSH, CDR2 LQKENI, per germline. The CDR3 region has the DNA TGTGCCAGCTCACCACGGCTAACGAACACCGGGGAGCTGTTTTTT. The encoded protein is CASSPRLTNTGELFF. Drawing the rest from reference TRBV18 and TRBJ2-2, the complete variable domain is NAGVMQNPRHLVRRRGQEARLRCSPMKGHSHVYWYRQLPEEGLKFMVYLQKENIIDESGMPKERFSAEFPKEGPSILRIQQVVRGDSAAYFCASSPRLTNTGELFFGEGSRLTVL.

The chain uses TRBV29-1 and TRBJ2-5, with 7 bases matching TRBD1. The CDR3 runs 14 residues. V was pared by 3 bases and J by 7 bases, with 11 bases of the junction left unmatched. The V gene's germline CDR1 is SQVTM and CDR2 ANQGSEA. The CDR3 loop reads CSVEALGQEATQYF. DNA of the CDR3: TGCAGCGTTGAGGCATTAGGACAGGAGGCGACCCAGTACTTC.

This clone was picked up a small number of times. The chain links TRBV7-9 to TRBJ2-3; 7 bases agree with TRBD2. Germline CDR1 reads SEHNR; CDR2 reads FQNEAQ (reference sequence). The CDR3 spans 16 residues. The V and J ends lost 1 base and 0 bases, in that order; junction bases with no gene match: 4. The CDR3 is CASSLGLAVSTDTQYF. CDR3 DNA sequence: TGTGCCAGCAGCTTAGGCCTAGCGGTTAGCACAGATACGCAGTATTTT.

This clone was found a few times. This chain's CDR3 is CASSSNTGPYEQYF. The CDR3 coding sequence is TGTGCCAGCAGCTCTAACACAGGGCCCTACGAGCAGTACTTC. The V call is TRBV7-2, the J call TRBJ2-7, with a weak D call TRBD1 (6 bases). Germline loops: CDR1 SGHTA, CDR2 FQGNSA. The CDR3 is made up of 14 amino acids. The germline V and J ends were trimmed by 4 bases and 2 bases, with 12 bases remaining between them. Full variable domain (remainder filled in from reference TRBV7-2 and TRBJ2-7): GAGVSQSPSNKVTEKGKDVELRCDPISGHTALYWYRQSLGQGLEFLIYFQGNSAPDKSGLPSDRFSAERTGGSVSTLTIQRTQQEDSAVYLCASSSNTGPYEQYFGPGTRLTVT.

This clone was recorded many times. V is TRBV7-9 and J is TRBJ2-1; D unresolved. CDR1 and CDR2 (germline): SEHNR, FQNEAQ (reference sequence). CDR3 length equals 14 residues. The V gene lost 7 bases and the J gene lost 2 bases, with 12 bases spanning the gap. The DNA for the CDR3 is TGTGCCAGCACTCCGGTTAGTGCCTACAATGAGCAGTTCTTC. It codes for CASTPVSAYNEQFF.

This sequence joins TRBV5-1 and TRBJ1-5; D is possibly TRBD1 (6 bases). Trimming stripped 0 bases from V and 2 bases from J, with 12 bases between. Germline V lookup: CDR1 SGHRS, CDR2 YFSETQ. The CDR3 consists of 16 residues. As DNA, the CDR3 is TGCGCCAGCAGCTTGGAACCAGGGGATGGCAATCAGCCCCAGCATTTT. Its translation is CASSLEPGDGNQPQHF.

This clone came up many times. V and J are TRBV28 and TRBJ1-3; D is possibly TRBD1 (6 bases). With 2 bases removed from V and 2 bases from J, the gap between germline ends came to 10 bases. The CDR3 length is 15 residues. Germline lookup yields CDR1 MDHEN and CDR2 SYDVKM. The CDR3 bases are TGTGCCAGCAGTTTAATTCCAGGGGCTGGAAACACCATATATTTT. It is translated as CASSLIPGAGNTIYF.

V gene TRBV6-6 combines with J gene TRBJ2-3; a weak D match, TRBD2 (6 bases). V gave up 4 bases and J gave up 1 base, with 12 bases separating them. Germline V CDR1 and CDR2: MNHNY, SVGAGI (reference sequence). The CDR3 extends over 15 amino acids. The CDR3 reads CASSFHGGRTDTQYF. The CDR3 region has the DNA TGTGCCAGCAGTTTCCACGGGGGTCGCACAGATACGCAGTATTTT.

This clone appeared a few times. V usage is TRBV5-1 and J usage is TRBJ2-2, with D uncertain. Between the trimmed V and J ends, which lost 6 bases and 3 bases, there was a span of 12 bases. This CDR3 region has 14 residues. Germline assignment: CDR1 SGHRS and CDR2 YFSETQ. CDR3 nucleotide sequence: TGCGCCAGCACCCGAGAGGATTACACCGGGGAGCTGTTTTTT. It codes for CASTREDYTGELFF.

This chain joins TRBV30 and TRBJ1-1; D is possibly TRBD1 (6 bases). This CDR3 is built from 13 residues. Germline lookup yields CDR1 GTSNPN and CDR2 SVGIG (reference sequence). Trimming left V 5 bases short and J 2 bases short, with 12 bases between. The CDR3: CAWLTGFNTEAFF. The CDR3 DNA sequence: TGTGCCTGGCTAACAGGGTTTAACACTGAAGCTTTCTTT.

This clone was recorded many times. Other nucleotide sequences from this sample produce the same CDR3. V gene TRBV5-4 combines with J gene TRBJ2-2; D remains unclear. V dropped 2 bases and J dropped 1 base, with 6 bases sitting between them. The CDR3 sequence is 14 residues long. Germline V lookup: CDR1 SGHNT, CDR2 YYREEE (reference sequence). DNA of the CDR3: TGTGCCAGCAGCTTAATGGGGAACACCGGGGAGCTGTTTTTT. It yields the protein CASSLMGNTGELFF. The whole variable domain, filled in from reference TRBV5-4 and TRBJ2-2, reads ETGVTQSPTHLIKTRGQQVTLRCSSQSGHNTVSWYQQALGQGPQFIFQYYREEENGRGNFPPRFSGLQFPNYSSELNVNALELDDSALYLCASSLMGNTGELFFGEGSRLTVL.

This clone was picked up many times. This same CDR3 is encoded by further DNA sequences in the sample. The chain joins TRBV29-1 to TRBJ1-1; D might be TRBD1 (6 bases). The V end lost 8 bases, the J end lost 5 bases, and 15 bases lay between the germline ends. The V gene's germline CDR1 is SQVTM and CDR2 ANQGSEA. The CDR3 loop spans 12 amino acids. CDR3 coding DNA: TGCAGCCTGGAGGGGGAAGGGACTGAAGCTTTCTTT. Amino acid sequence: CSLEGEGTEAFF. The whole variable domain, remainder taken from reference TRBV29-1 and TRBJ1-1, is SAVISQKPSRDICQRGTSLTIQCQVDSQVTMMFWYRQQPGQSLTLIATANQGSEATYESGFVIDKFPISRPNLTFSTLTVSNMSPEDSSIYLCSLEGEGTEAFFGQGTRLTVV.

Note on this clone: The missing conserved phenylalanine or tryptophan at the end of this CDR3 makes a read error likely. Because the CDR3's place on the DNA is in doubt, the DNA is left out and the CDR3 is given as listed by TCRdb. The chain has TRBV30 and TRBJ2-7. The CDR3 numbers 11 amino acids, ends counted. Germline CDR1 and CDR2: GTSNPN and SVGIG (reference sequence). CDR3 region: CARSLQGEQCL.

This clone was picked up many times. The chain recombines TRBV2 with TRBJ1-1; D call uncertain. The CDR3 contains 13 residues. Per the germline V gene, CDR1 is SNHLY and CDR2 is FYNNEI. V lost 2 bases to trimming and J lost 1 base, with 5 bases between them. DNA for the CDR3: TGTGCCAGCAGTGAAAGGGAGAACACTGAAGCTTTCTTT. Protein sequence: CASSERENTEAFF.

As for this clone: One end of the junction varies from germline; a read error may be responsible. CDR3 sequence (DNA): TGTGCTAGCAGCTTAAGTCAAGTTCGGGAGACCCAGTACTTC. This codes for CASSLSQVRETQYF. This chain uses TRBV7-7 with TRBJ2-5; D not resolved. The CDR3 runs 14 residues. The germline V gene encodes CDR1 SSHAT and CDR2 FNYEAQ (reference sequence).